This entry lists 21 T cell receptor beta chains sequenced from one sample in a study of CD8+ T cells in alopecia areata. After isolation, RNA underwent reverse transcription to generate cDNA as the sequencing template. TCRdb's copy holds only in-frame clones and misses some; the assay was immunoSEQ multiplex PCR. The sample lists 130,000 or so clones, less than 50% occurring once. Sequenced sample: NKG2D-low CD8+ T cells sorted from blood. These receptors came from a human donor with alopecia areata.

The rearrangement uses TRBV27 and TRBJ2-1, with 8 bases identical to TRBD2. The J segment lost 4 bases and the V segment lost 5 bases, leaving 10 bases of the junction unmatched. This CDR3 is built from 16 residues. Germline-derived CDR1 and CDR2 are MNHEY and SMNVEV (reference sequence). CDR3 loop: CASSLIAGIGYNEQFF. CDR3 DNA sequence: TGTGCCAGCAGTCTCATAGCGGGAATTGGATACAATGAGCAGTTCTTC.

The genes are TRBV30 and TRBJ1-1, with D perhaps matching TRBD1 (6 bases). The CDR3 covers 14 residues. V was pared by 1 base and J by 3 bases, with 12 bases between. Germline CDR1 is GTSNPN and CDR2 is SVGIG (reference sequence). The CDR3 sequence: CAWSARGSDTEAFF. Here the CDR3 DNA reads TGTGCCTGGAGTGCCAGGGGATCGGACACTGAAGCTTTCTTT.

CDR3 nucleotides: TGTGCCAGCAGCTTGGGGACTAGCGGGAGCGACGAGCAGTACTTC. Translating gives CASSLGTSGSDEQYF. The chain employs TRBV5-8 and TRBJ2-7, with TRBD2 identical over 13 bases. The germline CDR1 and CDR2 sequences are SGHTS and YDEGEE. The ends lost 0 bases at V and 5 bases at J; junction bases unmatched: 2. CDR3 length: 15 residues.

The chain links TRBV23-1 to TRBJ2-5; D is undetermined. TRBV23-1 is recorded as an ORF, its role being uncertain. The CDR3 runs 16 residues. Trimming removed 3 bases at V and 3 bases at J, with 17 bases between. The DNA for the CDR3 is TGCGCCAGCAGTCAGTTATGCCCGGGCTTCAAAGAGACCCAGTACTTC. It codes for CASSQLCPGFKETQYF.

J is TRBJ2-7 and V is TRBV4-1, with 9 bases fitting TRBD1. V lost 4 bases and J lost 7; bases outside the gene matches: 11. Germline V lookup: CDR1 MGHRA, CDR2 YSYEKL. The CDR3 loop spans 15 amino acids. The CDR3 loop reads CASSRLDRGFVEQYF. For the CDR3, the DNA is TGCGCCAGCAGCCGCCTGGACAGGGGATTTGTAGAGCAGTACTTC.

The rearrangement uses TRBV7-2 and TRBJ2-7, with 7 nucleotides matching TRBD2. The CDR3 spans 14 residues. V gave up 2 bases and J gave up 4 bases; unmatched junction bases: 5. Germline lookup yields CDR1 SGHTA and CDR2 FQGNSA. The CDR3 reads CASSLTGGGYEQYF. Written as DNA, the CDR3 is TGTGCCAGCAGCTTAACTGGCGGGGGTTACGAGCAGTACTTC. Using reference TRBV7-2 and TRBJ2-7 for the parts outside the CDR3, the full variable domain is GAGVSQSPSNKVTEKGKDVELRCDPISGHTALYWYRQSLGQGLEFLIYFQGNSAPDKSGLPSDRFSAERTGGSVSTLTIQRTQQEDSAVYLCASSLTGGGYEQYFGPGTRLTVT.

The gene calls are TRBV4-1 and TRBJ2-5; 10 bases are a match to TRBD1. The V segment lost 0 bases and the J segment 2 bases; nucleotides outside the gene matches: 3. This CDR3 contains 16 residues. Germline V CDR1 and CDR2: MGHRA, YSYEKL. CDR3 in DNA: TGCGCCAGCAGCCAAGATGACAGGGGGCGTCAAGAGACCCAGTACTTC. This codes for CASSQDDRGRQETQYF.

This rearrangement joins TRBV9 to TRBJ2-1; the D gene is possibly TRBD1 (6 bases). Per the germline V gene, CDR1 is SGDLS and CDR2 is YYNGEE. This CDR3 has 11 residues. V was cut by 3 bases and J by 10 bases, with 8 bases left in between. The CDR3 DNA reads TGTGCCAGCAGCGCCGGGACAGAGCAGTTCTTC. It codes for CASSAGTEQFF. The full variable domain, rest sourced from reference TRBV9 and TRBJ2-1, is DSGVTQTPKHLITATGQRVTLRCSPRSGDLSVYWYQQSLDQGLQFLIQYYNGEERAKGNILERFSAQQFPDLHSELNLSSLELGDSALYFCASSAGTEQFFGPGTRLTVL.

This chain connects TRBV12-5 to TRBJ1-2; a weak D match, TRBD1 (6 bases). Between the trimmed V and J ends, which lost 2 bases and 8 bases, there was a span of 18 bases. Germline V gene lookup returns CDR1 LGHNT and CDR2 FRNRAP. The CDR3 spans 15 residues. CDR3 protein: CASGLSGFGGSGYTF. CDR3 nucleotides: TGTGCTAGTGGTTTGTCTGGTTTCGGGGGCAGCGGCTACACCTTC.

This clone was seen a few times. CDR3 loop: CSVETGGLETQYF. The CDR3 coding sequence is TGCAGCGTCGAAACAGGGGGCCTGGAGACCCAGTACTTC. The V gene is TRBV29-1, the J gene TRBJ2-5; 9 bases are shared with TRBD1. Germline V gene data show CDR1 as SQVTM and CDR2 as ANQGSEA. Unmatched junction bases numbered 7, after V lost 6 bases and J lost 5 bases. This CDR3 is built from 13 residues.

The chain joins TRBV30 to TRBJ2-7; 7 bases fit TRBD1. Germline values: CDR1 GTSNPN, CDR2 SVGIG (reference sequence). The trim removed 0 bases at V and 3 bases at J, leaving 5 bases unmatched. The CDR3 sequence is 14 residues long. The CDR3 DNA is TGTGCCTGGAGTGTTTGGACAGGCGACTACGAGCAGTACTTC. Its protein product is CAWSVWTGDYEQYF.

This clone has just one count. V and J are TRBV29-1 and TRBJ1-1, with no clear D. The CDR3 sequence is 16 residues long. The V and J ends lost 2 bases and 0 bases respectively, with 16 bases between them. CDR1 is SQVTM and CDR2 is ANQGSEA in the germline V gene. CDR3 amino acids: CSVESTSLTMNTEAFF. DNA for the CDR3: TGCAGCGTTGAATCGACCAGCTTAACCATGAACACTGAAGCTTTCTTT.

This clone appeared once. The V and J genes are TRBV29-1 and TRBJ2-2, with 10 bases identical to TRBD1. The trim removed 0 bases at V and 6 bases at J, leaving 10 bases unmatched. There are 17 residues in the CDR3. Per the germline V gene, CDR1 is SQVTM and CDR2 is ANQGSEA. For the CDR3, the DNA is TGCAGCGTTGAAGAATCCTCCGGGACAGGGGCCCCCGGGGAGCTGTTTTTT. Translated, it gives CSVEESSGTGAPGELFF.

This clone was found a few times. The same CDR3 is also encoded by other DNA sequences in this sample. The chain recombines TRBV29-1 with TRBJ2-5; D ambiguous. This CDR3 is 10 amino acids long. From germline, CDR1 is SQVTM and CDR2 ANQGSEA. Trimming removed 6 bases from V and 0 bases from J, with 2 bases in between. DNA for the CDR3: TGCAGCGTCTACCAAGAGACCCAGTACTTC. This encodes CSVYQETQYF.

The chain joins TRBV5-6 to TRBJ2-3; D ambiguous. Germline V gives CDR1 SGHDT, CDR2 YYEEEE. This CDR3 has 11 residues. V was shortened by 4 bases and J by 3 bases, with 3 bases between the two germline ends. CDR3 DNA sequence: TGTGCCAGCAGCATGACAGATACGCAGTATTTT. Amino acids: CASSMTDTQYF.

CDR3 residues: CASSRGTYEQYF. The CDR3 bases are TGTGCCAGCAGTCGAGGGACCTACGAGCAGTACTTC. The chain has TRBV2 and TRBJ2-7, with D maybe TRBD2 (5 bases). The CDR3 runs 12 residues. V was shortened by 5 bases and J by 2 bases, with 7 bases between the two germline ends. From germline, CDR1 is SNHLY and CDR2 FYNNEI.

In this sample, this clone turned up a few times. The CDR3 bases are TGTGCCTGGAGTTCATTCGGGGCTCAGCCCCAGCATTTT. Translation gives CAWSSFGAQPQHF. The chain employs TRBV30 and TRBJ1-5; possibly TRBD1 for D (5 bases). Trimming removed 2 bases at V and 6 bases at J, with 11 bases between. The CDR3 sequence is 13 residues long. Germline-derived CDR1 and CDR2 are GTSNPN and SVGIG (reference sequence).

A single count supports this clone. The V call is TRBV7-9, the J call TRBJ2-5; D is tentatively TRBD1 or TRBD2 (5 bases each). V shed 6 bases and J shed 2 bases, with 13 bases lying between them. This CDR3 has 14 amino acids. Germline values: CDR1 SEHNR, CDR2 FQNEAQ (reference sequence). CDR3 in amino acids: CASRPRDGQETQYF. Written as DNA, the CDR3 is TGTGCCAGCAGACCCCGGGACGGACAAGAGACCCAGTACTTC. Complete variable domain (other parts from reference TRBV7-9 and TRBJ2-5): DTGVSQNPRHKITKRGQNVTFRCDPISEHNRLYWYRQTLGQGPEFLTYFQNEAQLEKSRLLSDRFSAERPKGSFSTLEIQRTEQGDSAMYLCASRPRDGQETQYFGPGTRLLVL.

The gene calls are TRBV7-9 and TRBJ1-2; tentative D call: TRBD1 (6 bases). The CDR3 has 15 amino acids. Germline CDR1 reads SEHNR; CDR2 reads FQNEAQ (reference sequence). Trimming shortened V by 2 bases and J by 2 bases, and 12 bases separated the two germline ends. The CDR3 sequence is CASSLSGQPNYGYTF. The DNA for the CDR3 is TGTGCCAGCAGCTTATCAGGACAGCCCAACTATGGCTACACCTTC.

This rearrangement joins TRBV6-5 to TRBJ2-1; D perhaps matches TRBD2 (7 bases). This CDR3 region has 14 residues. Trimming took 4 bases from V and 6 from J, leaving 13 bases between them. In germline, CDR1 is MNHEY, CDR2 SVGAGI. This chain's CDR3 is CASSLWGGRNEQFF. Here the CDR3 DNA reads TGTGCCAGCAGTTTGTGGGGGGGCCGCAATGAGCAGTTCTTC.

The chain has TRBV29-1 and TRBJ1-2; weak D call: TRBD1 (6 bases). This CDR3 region has 15 residues. The V and J ends lost 6 bases and 4 bases respectively, with 21 bases between them. CDR1 is SQVTM and CDR2 is ANQGSEA in the germline V gene. The CDR3 sequence is CSVPPGGQISYGYTF. In DNA form, the CDR3 reads TGCAGCGTCCCCCCGGGGGGGCAGATCTCCTATGGCTACACCTTC.